This TCR beta chain was obtained from a study of blood T cell repertoires in COVID-19. Study context: Samples taken during acute and convalescent COVID-19 were collected in the United States, Italy and Spain.

In the original processing: How many nucleated cells were present was estimated from reference gene primer amplification. Produced via immunoSEQ multiplex PCR; TCRdb's table is partial and in-frame only. D and trimming were read from the DNA, whereas the V and J calls and clone size are those reported in that table. The table shows 72,000 or so clones, with 85% to 90% occurring only once. This clone was seen a handful of times. The CDR3 extends over 19 amino acids. Germline lookup yields CDR1 MNHEY and CDR2 SMNVEV (reference sequence). J was trimmed by 11 bases and V by 5 bases; bases with no gene match: 29.

The chain links TRBV27 to TRBJ1-1, with TRBD1 matching 7 bases. The sample comprised peripheral blood. The receptor's source is a woman older than 75 with active or convalescent COVID-19. This CDR3 is CASSPFSRDSRGWRSGAFF. The CDR3 DNA sequence: TGTGCCAGCAGTCCCTTCAGCCGTGACTCCAGGGGGTGGAGGAGTGGGGCTTTCTTT.